The 18 T cell receptor beta chains presented below share a single source sample, sequenced in a study of vaccination and CD4 T cells after COVID-19. The Oncomine TCR Beta short-read assay generated sequence data from the DNA of cultured CD4+ T cells. TCRdb re-derived calls from the PCR reads in MiXCR, one entry per CDR3 protein. This sample has about 20,000 distinct CDR3 sequences, with 60% found just once. These receptors lack a known antigen. Described treatment: roughly ten-day PBMC culture with coronavirus spike peptide pools or control peptides (ViraFEST assay). The specimen was CD4+ T cells from blood, cultured in vitro, collected after SARS-CoV-2 vaccination. The receptors shown here come from a human donor who had recovered from COVID-19.

The chain couples TRBV7-9 to TRBJ1-2, with TRBD1 matching over 7 bases. Germline loops: CDR1 SEHNR, CDR2 FQNEAQ (reference sequence). Germline trimming cut 4 bases from V and 4 bases from J; bases unmatched to any gene: 6. The length of the CDR3 is 14 residues. The CDR3 DNA sequence: TGTGCCAGCAGCTCTGAGACAGGGATCTATGGCTACACCTTC. This sequence encodes CASSSETGIYGYTF.

The CDR3 region has the DNA TGTGCCAGCAGCTCCATGGGCACCCCCGGGGGTCAGCCCCAGCATTTT. Amino acid sequence: CASSSMGTPGGQPQHF. The genes are TRBV7-8 and TRBJ1-5; D perhaps matches TRBD1 (5 bases). Germline assignment: CDR1 SGHVS and CDR2 FQNEAQ. The length of the CDR3 is 16 residues. Trimming shortened V by 4 bases and J by 6 bases, and 19 bases separated the two germline ends. The variable domain in full, with the rest retrieved from reference TRBV7-8 and TRBJ1-5, is GAGVSQSPRYKVAKRGQDVALRCDPISGHVSLFWYQQALGQGPEFLTYFQNEAQLDKSGLPSDRFFAERPEGSVSTLKIQRTQQEDSAVYLCASSSMGTPGGQPQHFGDGTRLSIL.

V and J are TRBV20-1 and TRBJ1-1; TRBD1 agrees at 9 bases. CDR1 and CDR2 from the germline V gene are DFQATT and SNEGSKA (reference sequence). Trimming at V came to 6 bases and at J to 6 bases, leaving 2 bases not matched to a gene. The CDR3 has 11 amino acids. The chain's CDR3 is CSAGQGAEAFF. The CDR3 coding sequence is TGCAGTGCGGGACAGGGTGCTGAAGCTTTCTTT.

V gene TRBV6-5 combines with J gene TRBJ2-7; D is possibly TRBD1 (5 bases). This CDR3 spans 13 amino acids. The V end was cut by 2 bases, the J end by 1 base, with 6 bases between. Looked up from germline, CDR1 is MNHEY and CDR2 is SVGAGI. This chain's CDR3 is CASSYGQSYEQYF. The CDR3 DNA sequence: TGTGCCAGCAGTTACGGACAATCCTACGAGCAGTACTTC.

The rearrangement uses TRBV2 and TRBJ1-2; no reliable D call. The germline V gene has CDR1 SNHLY and CDR2 FYNNEI. V dropped 2 bases and J dropped 4 bases, with 8 bases sitting between them. CDR3 size: 13 residues. The CDR3 DNA reads as TGTGCCAGCAGTGAACGCCCCCTCTATGGCTACACCTTC. Amino acids: CASSERPLYGYTF.

The chain joins TRBV20-1 to TRBJ2-2; 11 nucleotides align to TRBD2. The CDR3 runs to 19 residues. Per the germline V gene, CDR1 is DFQATT and CDR2 is SNEGSKA (reference sequence). V was pared by 4 bases and J by 7 bases, with 20 bases of the junction left unmatched. The CDR3 DNA is TGCAGTGCTACTGACAGGGGCCCCTTAGCGGGAGGGAAGTACGGGGAGCTGTTTTTT. This encodes CSATDRGPLAGGKYGELFF.

The chain recombines TRBV20-1 with TRBJ1-2, with no clear D. V lost 2 bases and J lost 6, with 10 bases in between. CDR3 length: 12 residues. Germline V gene lookup returns CDR1 DFQATT and CDR2 SNEGSKA (reference sequence). The CDR3 DNA follows: TGCAGTGCTAGACCGGGGAAGAATGGCTACACCTTC. Translation: CSARPGKNGYTF.

This sequence joins TRBV20-1 and TRBJ1-5, with 8 positions matching TRBD1. CDR3 length: 13 amino acids. The germline V gene encodes CDR1 DFQATT and CDR2 SNEGSKA (reference sequence). The trim removed 2 bases at V and 6 bases at J, leaving 3 bases unmatched. Here the CDR3 reads CSARPQGGQPQHF. CDR3 nucleotides: TGCAGTGCTAGACCACAGGGGGGTCAGCCCCAGCATTTT.

This clonotype has a handful of counts. The V call is TRBV20-1, the J call TRBJ1-5; D is perhaps TRBD1 (5 bases). Looked up from germline, CDR1 is DFQATT and CDR2 is SNEGSKA (reference sequence). V gave up 5 bases and J gave up 3 bases, with 14 bases separating them. The CDR3 is made up of 14 amino acids. CDR3 DNA sequence: TGCAGTGCTTTGCTGGGCAGGGCCAATCAGCCCCAGCATTTT. Residues: CSALLGRANQPQHF.

The chain is built from TRBV27 and TRBJ1-1; D is perhaps TRBD1 (6 bases). The CDR3 loop spans 16 amino acids. The germline V gene encodes CDR1 MNHEY and CDR2 SMNVEV (reference sequence). V lost 5 bases and J lost 5, with 21 bases in between. The CDR3 here is CASSRISGGRETEAFF. CDR3 sequence (DNA): TGTGCCAGCAGTAGGATCTCGGGGGGCCGGGAGACTGAAGCTTTCTTT.

This chain connects TRBV4-2 to TRBJ1-2; no firm D call. This CDR3 contains 13 residues. The V end lost 1 base, the J end lost 9 bases, and 12 bases lay between the germline ends. Germline loops: CDR1 LGHNA, CDR2 YNFKEQ. The CDR3 loop is CASSQGRTGSYTF. CDR3 coding DNA: TGTGCCAGCAGCCAAGGAAGGACCGGGAGCTACACCTTC.

The gene calls are TRBV5-5 and TRBJ2-1, with TRBD1 matching over 8 bases. The V and J ends lost 1 base and 3 bases, in that order; junction bases with no gene match: 3. This CDR3 is built from 15 residues. Germline V gives CDR1 SGHKS, CDR2 YYEKEE (reference sequence). This chain's CDR3 is CASSLSGGIYNEQFF. The CDR3 DNA sequence: TGTGCCAGCAGCTTGTCAGGGGGCATCTACAATGAGCAGTTCTTC.

This clonotype is a singleton in its sample. The gene calls are TRBV19 and TRBJ1-3; D is undetermined. This CDR3 has 13 amino acids. Germline assignment: CDR1 LNHDA and CDR2 SQIVND (reference sequence). Trimming pared 10 bases from V and 9 bases from J, leaving 19 bases between. CDR3 bases: TGTGCCACCAACCGCAGATCTGAAAGCACCATATATTTT. It translates to CATNRRSESTIYF.

This clonotype is a singleton in its sample. V is TRBV7-6 and J is TRBJ1-6; D gene unclear. The germline V gene has CDR1 SGHVS and CDR2 FNYEAQ. The V and J ends lost 0 bases and 6 bases respectively, with 9 bases between them. The CDR3 has 15 amino acids. The CDR3 bases are TGTGCCAGCAGCTTAGCGGACGGCGTTAATTCACCCCTCCACTTT. This encodes CASSLADGVNSPLHF.

In its sample, this clonotype was seen a few times. V and J are TRBV2 and TRBJ1-6, with D possibly matching TRBD1 (5 bases). The CDR3 contains 15 residues. The V end lost 3 bases, the J end lost 9 bases, and 15 bases lay between the germline ends. Germline-derived CDR1 and CDR2 are SNHLY and FYNNEI. CDR3 in amino acids: CASSDQGFRSSPLHF. CDR3 DNA: TGTGCCAGCAGTGACCAGGGTTTCAGGAGTTCACCCCTCCACTTT.

This clonotype was seen only once. The V and J genes are TRBV28 and TRBJ1-5; 7 bases match TRBD1. The germline CDR1 and CDR2 sequences are MDHEN and SYDVKM. Losses at the gene ends were 5 bases for V and 2 bases for J; bases not matched to a gene: 0. The CDR3 has 13 amino acids. The CDR3 region is CASSDRGNQPQHF. For the CDR3, the DNA is TGTGCCAGCAGTGACAGGGGCAATCAGCCCCAGCATTTT.

Only a few counts were recorded for this clonotype. V gene TRBV6-2 or TRBV6-3 combines with J gene TRBJ1-5; 10 bases are shared with TRBD1. CDR3 size: 15 residues. Looked up from germline, CDR1 is MNHEY and CDR2 is SVGEGT. V lost 7 bases and J lost 5; bases outside the gene matches: 8. CDR3: CASTPTGGNHQPQHF. The CDR3 DNA reads as TGTGCCAGCACCCCGACAGGGGGCAACCATCAGCCCCAGCATTTT.

This clonotype has only a few counts. The chain joins TRBV4-2 to TRBJ1-2; TRBD1 matches at 9 bases. Germline V lookup: CDR1 LGHNA, CDR2 YNFKEQ. J gave up 3 bases and V 0 bases, and 8 bases lay outside the gene matches. The CDR3 consists of 17 residues. CDR3 nucleotide sequence: TGTGCCAGCAGCCAAGATGACAGGGGGGGCCAACACTATGGCTACACCTTC. Translating gives CASSQDDRGGQHYGYTF.